The 24 T cell receptor beta chains given below trace back to one sample, sequenced in a study of blood T cell repertoires in COVID-19. Profiled with immunoSEQ multiplex PCR; TCRdb holds only in-frame clones, not every one. This sample has about 380,000 clones, with more than 75% found just once. Sequencing was performed on peripheral blood. The receptors shown here come from a human donor with acute or convalescent COVID-19. The donor label of this sample is uncertain.

The V and J genes are TRBV5-4 and TRBJ2-7; weak D call: TRBD2 (7 bases). The CDR3 has 16 amino acids. Germline CDR1 SGHNT, CDR2 YYREEE (reference sequence). Trimming shortened V by 4 bases and J by 0 bases, and 17 bases separated the two germline ends. The CDR3: CASSPTGGQSSYEQYF. CDR3 coding DNA: TGTGCCAGCAGCCCCACCGGGGGGCAGAGCTCCTACGAGCAGTACTTC.

The chain combines TRBV5-6 with TRBJ2-1; TRBD2 agrees at 9 bases. Germline V lookup: CDR1 SGHDT, CDR2 YYEEEE. The V and J ends lost 2 bases and 4 bases, in that order; junction bases with no gene match: 4. The CDR3 extends over 15 amino acids. The CDR3 DNA follows: TGTGCCAGCAGCTTCGGGCTAGCGGGGTACAATGAGCAGTTCTTC. It codes for CASSFGLAGYNEQFF.

CDR3: CAWDRGFGYTF. The CDR3 region has the DNA TGTGCCTGGGACAGGGGTTTTGGCTACACCTTC. The rearrangement links TRBV30 to TRBJ1-2; 8 bases align to TRBD1. The CDR3 contains 11 residues. The germline V gene encodes CDR1 GTSNPN and CDR2 SVGIG (reference sequence). After removal of 5 bases from V and 7 bases from J, the junction contained 3 bases not matched to a gene.

The chain combines TRBV28 with TRBJ2-7; possible D gene TRBD1, 5 bases. The CDR3 extends over 14 amino acids. Per the germline V gene, CDR1 is MDHEN and CDR2 is SYDVKM. V dropped 5 bases and J dropped 4 bases, with 15 bases sitting between them. CDR3 DNA: TGTGCCAGCAGTCTCCGACAGTTGATATACGAGCAGTACTTC. This gives the protein CASSLRQLIYEQYF.

The rearrangement joins TRBV5-6 to TRBJ1-3; perhaps TRBD1 as D (6 bases). V lost 4 bases to trimming and J lost 6 bases, with 23 bases between them. The CDR3 sequence is 17 residues long. Per the germline V gene, CDR1 is SGHDT and CDR2 is YYEEEE. The CDR3 spells CASSRRRTAILPNTIYF. CDR3 coding DNA: TGTGCCAGCAGCCGGAGAAGGACAGCCATCCTTCCAAACACCATATATTTT. Variable domain in full (rest from reference TRBV5-6 and TRBJ1-3): DAGVTQSPTHLIKTRGQQVTLRCSPKSGHDTVSWYQQALGQGPQFIFQYYEEEERQRGNFPDRFSGHQFPNYSSELNVNALLLGDSALYLCASSRRRTAILPNTIYFGEGSWLTVV.

The chain recombines TRBV5-6 with TRBJ2-1; 11 bases agree with TRBD1. Germline-derived CDR1 and CDR2 are SGHDT and YYEEEE. After removal of 6 bases from V and 4 bases from J, the junction contained 9 bases not matched to a gene. This CDR3 contains 16 residues. The CDR3 loop reads CASIPLGTGGYNEQFF. The CDR3 coding sequence is TGTGCCAGCATCCCACTTGGGACAGGGGGATACAATGAGCAGTTCTTC.

This clone was observed a single time. J is TRBJ2-2 and V is TRBV29-1, with a weak D call TRBD2 (6 bases). V was trimmed by 7 bases and J by 0 bases, leaving 18 bases between them. Germline CDR1 is SQVTM and CDR2 is ANQGSEA. CDR3 length equals 16 residues. CDR3 bases: TGCAGCGCCGGGGGTGGTTGGACTGCGAACACCGGGGAGCTGTTTTTT. Amino acids: CSAGGGWTANTGELFF.

The V and J genes are TRBV28 and TRBJ1-4; TRBD1 matches at 8 bases. The V gene end was trimmed by 4 bases and the J gene end by 3 bases; junction bases not matched to a gene: 7. Germline V lookup: CDR1 MDHEN, CDR2 SYDVKM. This CDR3 contains 16 residues. For the CDR3, the DNA is TGTGCCAGCAGTTCCCTTGGACAGGGTTCTAATGAAAAACTGTTTTTT. It yields the protein CASSSLGQGSNEKLFF.

The chain carries TRBV7-6 and TRBJ2-1; 8 nucleotides agree with TRBD2. Germline-derived CDR1 and CDR2 are SGHVS and FNYEAQ. J gave up 2 bases and V 6 bases, and 9 bases lay outside the gene matches. The CDR3 is made up of 16 amino acids. CDR3 amino acids: CASSYSGISPYNEQFF. The CDR3 nucleotides read TGTGCCAGCAGTTATAGCGGGATCTCCCCCTACAATGAGCAGTTCTTC.

The genes are TRBV10-2 and TRBJ1-5; D is uncertain. The V end lost 6 bases, the J end lost 4 bases, and 10 bases lay between the germline ends. The germline CDR1 and CDR2 sequences are WSHSY and SAAADI. The CDR3 is 13 residues long. The CDR3 nucleotides read TGCGCCAGCAGGCTAGGAGGGAATCAGCCCCAGCATTTT. Protein sequence: CASRLGGNQPQHF.

The V gene is TRBV30, the J gene TRBJ1-6; the match to TRBD1 covers 7 bases. CDR1 and CDR2 from the germline V gene are GTSNPN and SVGIG (reference sequence). The CDR3 extends over 12 amino acids. Trimming cost V 8 bases and J 8 bases; bases outside gene matches: 6. CDR3 in DNA: TGTGCCCGAAACAGGGGTGATTCACCCCTCCACTTT. Its translation: CARNRGDSPLHF.

This chain connects TRBV18 to TRBJ2-7; 7 bases are a match to TRBD1. The CDR3 contains 15 residues. Germline V gives CDR1 KGHSH, CDR2 LQKENI. V shed 2 bases and J 1 base; nucleotides not matched to a gene: 5. The CDR3 spells CASSPRTGGSYEQYF. In DNA, the CDR3 is TGTGCCAGCTCACCAAGGACAGGTGGATCCTACGAGCAGTACTTC.

The chain uses TRBV10-3 and TRBJ1-1; 8 bases match TRBD1. The CDR3 spans 15 residues. Per germline, CDR1 ENHRY and CDR2 SYGVKD. Germline trimming cut 2 bases from V and 1 base from J; bases unmatched to any gene: 3. The CDR3 DNA is TGTGCCATCAGTGAGGCGACAGGGGCGAACACTGAAGCTTTCTTT. It specifies CAISEATGANTEAFF.

V and J are TRBV19 and TRBJ1-5; tentative D call: TRBD1 (6 bases). CDR1 is LNHDA and CDR2 is SQIVND in the germline V gene (reference sequence). The CDR3 spans 15 residues. V lost 7 bases, J lost 3 bases, and 16 bases lay in between. The DNA for the CDR3 is TGTGCCAGTACTCCGAGGGGGGGGTTCAATCAGCCCCAGCATTTT. Its protein is CASTPRGGFNQPQHF.

This chain connects TRBV20-1 to TRBJ1-4; D is unresolved. The CDR3 consists of 11 residues. Trimming shortened V by 5 bases and J by 8 bases, and 9 bases separated the two germline ends. Germline lookup yields CDR1 DFQATT and CDR2 SNEGSKA (reference sequence). The CDR3 bases are TGCAGTGCTCCCTACCGGGAAAAACTGTTTTTT. Translated: CSAPYREKLFF.

This chain links TRBV7-9 with TRBJ1-1; D not certain. Trimming removed 2 bases at V and 6 bases at J, with 4 bases between. Germline CDR1 and CDR2: SEHNR and FQNEAQ (reference sequence). The CDR3 length is 11 residues. DNA for the CDR3: TGTGCCAGCAGCTTACTCCCTGAAGCTTTCTTT. Translation gives CASSLLPEAFF. The entire variable domain, with the rest obtained from reference TRBV7-9 and TRBJ1-1, is as follows: DTGVSQNPRHKITKRGQNVTFRCDPISEHNRLYWYRQTLGQGPEFLTYFQNEAQLEKSRLLSDRFSAERPKGSFSTLEIQRTEQGDSAMYLCASSLLPEAFFGQGTRLTVV.

There are a few counts of this clone. The chain employs TRBV30 and TRBJ1-6; D unclear. Germline V gives CDR1 GTSNPN, CDR2 SVGIG (reference sequence). Trimming cost V 7 bases and J 4 bases, with 11 bases left between them. This CDR3 region has 13 residues. CDR3 sequence reads: CAYSSGYNSPLHF. CDR3 nucleotide sequence: TGTGCCTATTCATCGGGTTATAATTCACCCCTCCACTTT.

Only one count was recorded for this clone. V and J are TRBV30 and TRBJ1-1; TRBD1 might be the D (5 bases). The CDR3 contains 13 residues. In germline, CDR1 is GTSNPN, CDR2 SVGIG (reference sequence). Trimming removed 5 bases at V and 4 bases at J, with 14 bases between. DNA for the CDR3: TGTGCCTGGGGAGTGGGGCCCACCACTGAAGCTTTCTTT. Protein sequence: CAWGVGPTTEAFF.

The chain links TRBV10-3 to TRBJ1-5, with D maybe TRBD1 (5 bases). This CDR3 spans 12 amino acids. Per the germline V gene, CDR1 is ENHRY and CDR2 is SYGVKD. V was shortened by 10 bases and J by 5 bases, with 12 bases between the two germline ends. The CDR3 protein is CASSGGDQPQHF. The CDR3 nucleotides are TGTGCCAGCAGCGGGGGGGATCAGCCCCAGCATTTT.

V usage is TRBV30 and J usage is TRBJ1-1; 7 bases map to TRBD1. Germline values: CDR1 GTSNPN, CDR2 SVGIG (reference sequence). This CDR3 contains 14 residues. V lost 0 bases, J lost 3 bases, and 4 bases stayed unmatched. CDR3 amino acids: CAWSVRTGDTEAFF. CDR3 DNA sequence: TGTGCCTGGAGTGTACGAACAGGGGACACTGAAGCTTTCTTT.

The CDR3 DNA reads TGTGCCACCAGCGGGACGGGACTAGGTACCGGGGAGCTGTTTTTT. It yields the protein CATSGTGLGTGELFF. The J gene is TRBJ2-2, the V gene TRBV15, with TRBD2 matching over 8 bases. V lost 5 bases and J lost 5; bases outside the gene matches: 7. Germline lookup yields CDR1 LNHNV and CDR2 YYDKDF (reference sequence). The CDR3 loop spans 15 amino acids.

The chain is built from TRBV6-1 and TRBJ1-4; a weak D match, TRBD1 (6 bases). Germline V gene sequence: CDR1 MNHNS, CDR2 SASEGT. V lost 0 bases and J 14 bases, leaving 19 bases between the germline ends. CDR3 length equals 15 residues. CDR3: CASSEALIPGAVLFF. The CDR3 bases are TGTGCCAGCAGTGAAGCGCTTATTCCAGGGGCAGTCCTGTTTTTT.

The chain has TRBV6-5 and TRBJ1-2, with D hard to call. Germline loops: CDR1 MNHEY, CDR2 SVGAGI. This CDR3 is 14 amino acids long. Deletions cut 11 bases from V and 2 bases from J, with 18 bases between. CDR3 residues: CAGLQPRQNYGYTF. In DNA form, the CDR3 reads TGTGCCGGCCTGCAGCCCCGACAAAACTATGGCTACACCTTC.

The rearrangement links TRBV19 to TRBJ1-1; 8 nucleotides agree with TRBD1. CDR3 length: 16 residues. J was trimmed by 3 bases and V by 7 bases; bases with no gene match: 13. CDR1 is LNHDA and CDR2 is SQIVND in the germline V gene (reference sequence). The CDR3 region is CASNEGAGQVDTEAFF. In DNA form, the CDR3 reads TGTGCCAGTAACGAAGGGGCGGGACAGGTGGACACTGAAGCTTTCTTT.